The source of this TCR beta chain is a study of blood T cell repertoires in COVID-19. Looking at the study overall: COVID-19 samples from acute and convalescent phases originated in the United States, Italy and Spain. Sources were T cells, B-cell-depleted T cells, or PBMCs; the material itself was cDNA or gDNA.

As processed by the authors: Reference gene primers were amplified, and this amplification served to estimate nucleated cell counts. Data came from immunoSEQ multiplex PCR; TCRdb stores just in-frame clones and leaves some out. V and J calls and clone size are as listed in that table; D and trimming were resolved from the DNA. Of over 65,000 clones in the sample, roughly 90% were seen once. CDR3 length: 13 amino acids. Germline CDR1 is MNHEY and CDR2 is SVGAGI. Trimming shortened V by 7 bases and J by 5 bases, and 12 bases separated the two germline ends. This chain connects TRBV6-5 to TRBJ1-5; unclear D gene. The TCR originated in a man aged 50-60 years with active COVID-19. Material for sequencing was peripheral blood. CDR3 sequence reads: CASIRERDQPQHF. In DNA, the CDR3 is TGTGCCAGCATTAGGGAGCGAGATCAGCCCCAGCATTTT.